A single sample gave rise to the 28 T cell receptor beta chains below, sequenced in a study of blood T cell repertoires in COVID-19. Repertoires were generated with immunoSEQ multiplex PCR, while TCRdb's copy carries only in-frame clones and drops some. The sample includes fewer than 500,000 clones, roughly 85% of them seen just once. The sample comprised peripheral blood. These receptors were collected from a woman aged 25 to 45 with active or convalescent COVID-19.

This clone appeared a few times. J is TRBJ2-7 and V is TRBV5-1; TRBD2 aligns across 7 bases. The length of the CDR3 is 14 residues. J gave up 0 bases and V 5 bases, and 5 bases lay outside the gene matches. The germline CDR1 and CDR2 sequences are SGHRS and YFSETQ. The CDR3 DNA follows: TGCGCCAGCAGGAGCGGGGTGAGCTCCTACGAGCAGTACTTC. The encoded protein is CASRSGVSSYEQYF.

This clone appeared a few times. The chain is built from TRBV7-7 and TRBJ2-1, with D possibly TRBD2 on 6 matching bases. Germline CDR1 reads SSHAT; CDR2 reads FNYEAQ (reference sequence). Trimming shortened V by 1 base and J by 4 bases, and 11 bases separated the two germline ends. This CDR3 is 15 amino acids long. DNA for the CDR3: TGTGCCAGCAGCTTAGGTCGGGGGAATTACAATGAGCAGTTCTTC. This gives the protein CASSLGRGNYNEQFF.

The V call is TRBV7-8, the J call TRBJ2-2; weak D call: TRBD1 (6 bases). From germline, CDR1 is SGHVS and CDR2 FQNEAQ. The V gene lost 0 bases and the J gene lost 4 bases, with 18 bases spanning the gap. There are 18 residues in the CDR3. DNA of the CDR3: TGTGCCAGCAGCTTAGCGAAACAACGACAGGCGCCCACCGGGGAGCTGTTTTTT. This encodes CASSLAKQRQAPTGELFF.

The chain carries TRBV27 and TRBJ2-2; the match to TRBD2 covers 10 bases. The J segment lost 4 bases and the V segment lost 5 bases, leaving 1 base of the junction unmatched. The length of the CDR3 is 14 residues. In germline, CDR1 is MNHEY, CDR2 SMNVEV (reference sequence). The CDR3 coding sequence is TGTGCCAGCAGTGTAGCGGGAGGCACCGGGGAGCTGTTTTTT. It codes for CASSVAGGTGELFF.

The CDR3 bases are TGTGCCAGCAGTGATGGTACAGGGGGCTACGAGCAGTACTTC. Its protein product is CASSDGTGGYEQYF. The genes are TRBV2 and TRBJ2-7; 8 bases fit TRBD1. Germline CDR1 reads SNHLY; CDR2 reads FYNNEI. Unmatched junction bases numbered 4, after V lost 3 bases and J lost 3 bases. The CDR3 extends over 14 amino acids. Using reference TRBV2 and TRBJ2-7 for the parts outside the CDR3, the full variable domain is EPEVTQTPSHQVTQMGQEVILRCVPISNHLYFYWYRQILGQKVEFLVSFYNNEISEKSEIFDDQFSVERPDGSNFTLKIRSTKLEDSAMYFCASSDGTGGYEQYFGPGTRLTVT.

The rearrangement joins TRBV2 to TRBJ1-2; D not resolved. V dropped 10 bases and J dropped 6 bases, with 9 bases sitting between them. The CDR3 is made up of 10 amino acids. CDR1 is SNHLY and CDR2 is FYNNEI in the germline V gene. The CDR3 DNA reads TGTGCCATTAAACCGGATGGCTACACCTTC. Translation gives CAIKPDGYTF. The full variable domain, completed using reference TRBV2 and TRBJ1-2, is EPEVTQTPSHQVTQMGQEVILRCVPISNHLYFYWYRQILGQKVEFLVSFYNNEISEKSEIFDDQFSVERPDGSNFTLKIRSTKLEDSAMYFCAIKPDGYTFGSGTRLTVV.

V gene TRBV7-7 combines with J gene TRBJ2-2, with TRBD1 identical over 10 bases. The CDR3 consists of 16 residues. V dropped 0 bases and J dropped 3; count of bases not matched to a gene: 1. In germline, CDR1 is SSHAT, CDR2 FNYEAQ (reference sequence). The CDR3 here is CASSLAGTGDTGELFF. The CDR3 DNA sequence: TGTGCCAGCAGCTTAGCTGGGACAGGGGACACCGGGGAGCTGTTTTTT.

The rearrangement joins TRBV15 to TRBJ1-1; the D is unclear. Per germline, CDR1 LNHNV and CDR2 YYDKDF (reference sequence). V was pared by 5 bases and J by 3 bases, with 10 bases between. This CDR3 comprises 13 residues. The CDR3 coding sequence is TGTGCCACCAGCCCGACTTTGGACACTGAAGCTTTCTTT. Protein sequence: CATSPTLDTEAFF.

The chain is built from TRBV27 and TRBJ1-5, with TRBD1 identical over 8 bases. CDR1 MNHEY and CDR2 SMNVEV come from the germline V gene (reference sequence). The CDR3 length is 16 residues. Trimming took 0 bases from V and 7 from J; bases not matched to a gene: 8. As DNA, the CDR3 is TGTGCCAGCAGTTTATCCTCAGGGGGCGCCCAACAGCCCCAGCATTTT. It encodes CASSLSSGGAQQPQHF.

This chain joins TRBV11-3 and TRBJ2-2; 9 nucleotides match TRBD2. Germline V lookup: CDR1 SGHNT, CDR2 YENEEA. The CDR3 loop spans 16 amino acids. The V and J ends lost 3 bases and 5 bases, in that order; junction bases with no gene match: 7. CDR3 residues: CASSFLAGVGTGELFF. CDR3 DNA: TGTGCCAGCAGCTTTTTAGCGGGAGTGGGTACCGGGGAGCTGTTTTTT.

The J gene is TRBJ1-1, the V gene TRBV5-4, with D possibly matching TRBD1 (5 bases). The CDR3 extends over 16 amino acids. Germline CDR1 SGHNT, CDR2 YYREEE (reference sequence). The V and J ends lost 4 bases and 2 bases respectively, with 18 bases between them. CDR3: CASSRLWGGTNTEAFF. The CDR3, as DNA: TGTGCCAGCAGCCGCCTTTGGGGGGGTACTAACACTGAAGCTTTCTTT.

The CDR3 coding sequence is TGCAGTGCTAGTCGACAGACCGATAGCAATCAGCCCCAGCATTTT. Amino acid sequence: CSASRQTDSNQPQHF. This chain uses TRBV20-1 with TRBJ1-5; tentatively, D is TRBD1 (5 bases). The CDR3 is made up of 15 amino acids. CDR1 and CDR2 (germline): DFQATT, SNEGSKA (reference sequence). V gave up 3 bases and J gave up 0 bases, with 12 bases separating them.

The CDR3 loop is CASSPQSQGAFSEAFF. The CDR3 DNA sequence: TGTGCCAGCAGCCCACAAAGTCAGGGGGCGTTCTCTGAAGCTTTCTTT. The chain carries TRBV5-4 and TRBJ1-1; TRBD1 matches at 8 bases. The CDR3 contains 16 residues. The junction had 14 bases not matched to a gene; V was cut back by 4 bases and J by 6 bases. In germline, CDR1 is SGHNT, CDR2 YYREEE (reference sequence).

V is TRBV4-1 and J is TRBJ2-7, with D possibly matching TRBD1 (5 bases). V lost 0 bases and J lost 3, with 9 bases in between. CDR3 size: 14 residues. The germline gives CDR1 MGHRA, CDR2 YSYEKL. CDR3 nucleotide sequence: TGCGCCAGCAGCCAAGAACAGGCTCGCTACGAGCAGTACTTC. This gives the protein CASSQEQARYEQYF.

The chain combines TRBV7-9 with TRBJ2-3; D is perhaps TRBD1 (5 bases). V shed 4 bases and J shed 5 bases, with 16 bases lying between them. Germline CDR1 reads SEHNR; CDR2 reads FQNEAQ (reference sequence). CDR3 size: 15 residues. CDR3 DNA: TGTGCCAGCAGCTCCCTCAGCCCCCAGGGAGATACGCAGTATTTT. Its protein is CASSSLSPQGDTQYF. The full variable domain, its missing parts supplied by reference TRBV7-9 and TRBJ2-3, is DTGVSQNPRHKITKRGQNVTFRCDPISEHNRLYWYRQTLGQGPEFLTYFQNEAQLEKSRLLSDRFSAERPKGSFSTLEIQRTEQGDSAMYLCASSSLSPQGDTQYFGPGTRLTVL.

This chain uses TRBV11-2 with TRBJ2-5; D perhaps matches TRBD1 (6 bases). This CDR3 is built from 16 residues. With 5 bases removed from V and 1 base from J, the gap between germline ends came to 17 bases. CDR1 and CDR2 from the germline V gene are SGHAT and FQNNGV. The CDR3 DNA sequence: TGTGCCAGCAGCCGGCCGGGACAAGAAGTCCAAGAGACCCAGTACTTC. It is translated as CASSRPGQEVQETQYF.

Worth noting for this clone: It is likely a read error: a sequence one base away is far more abundant. The chain carries TRBV11-2 and TRBJ1-2; possibly TRBD1 for D (5 bases). The CDR3 loop spans 13 amino acids. V shed 1 base and J shed 4 bases, with 7 bases lying between them. Per the germline V gene, CDR1 is SGHAT and CDR2 is FQNNGV. CDR3 DNA sequence: TGTGCCAGCAGCTTAGGACAGATCTATGGCTACACCTTC. Its protein product is CASSLGQIYGYTF.

The V gene is TRBV6-5, the J gene TRBJ1-1; D remains unclear. The V end was cut by 4 bases, the J end by 1 base, with 10 bases between. The CDR3 consists of 14 residues. CDR1 and CDR2 (germline): MNHEY, SVGAGI. The CDR3 reads CASSLASSNTEAFF. The CDR3 coding sequence is TGTGCCAGCAGTTTAGCAAGTTCGAACACTGAAGCTTTCTTT.

The chain couples TRBV5-5 to TRBJ2-2; TRBD1 is a possible D gene (5 bases). V was pared by 3 bases and J by 5 bases, with 17 bases between. CDR1 SGHKS and CDR2 YYEKEE come from the germline V gene (reference sequence). This CDR3 has 16 amino acids. The CDR3 region is CASSSAQGLGTGELFF. The CDR3 region has the DNA TGTGCCAGCAGCTCGGCCCAGGGTCTTGGGACCGGGGAGCTGTTTTTT.

The genes are TRBV6-4 and TRBJ2-1; 10 bases are a match to TRBD1. The CDR3 extends over 16 amino acids. V shed 6 bases, J shed 9 bases, and the junction held 14 bases outside the gene matches. Germline values: CDR1 MRHNA, CDR2 SNTAGT. CDR3 DNA: TGTGCCAGCAGCGAAGACAGGGGGCAACGTTCGGGTGAGCAGTTCTTC. Amino acid sequence: CASSEDRGQRSGEQFF.

DNA of the CDR3: TGTGCCAGTAGTGGAGCGGACAGAACGCAGTATTTT. Translated: CASSGADRTQYF. The chain couples TRBV19 to TRBJ2-3; a possible D gene is TRBD1 (6 bases). V lost 5 bases and J 9 bases, leaving 12 bases between the germline ends. This CDR3 comprises 12 residues. Germline values: CDR1 LNHDA, CDR2 SQIVND (reference sequence).

The rearrangement links TRBV19 to TRBJ1-5; TRBD1 aligns across 7 bases. The V and J ends lost 8 bases and 7 bases, in that order; junction bases with no gene match: 14. Germline V gene data show CDR1 as LNHDA and CDR2 as SQIVND (reference sequence). The CDR3 covers 15 residues. The CDR3 spells CASGVGRGYEQPQHF. The CDR3 nucleotides are TGTGCCAGTGGGGTTGGCAGGGGGTACGAGCAGCCCCAGCATTTT. The whole variable domain, filled in from reference TRBV19 and TRBJ1-5, reads DGGITQSPKYLFRKEGQNVTLSCEQNLNHDAMYWYRQDPGQGLRLIYYSQIVNDFQKGDIAEGYSVSREKKESFPLTVTSAQKNPTAFYLCASGVGRGYEQPQHFGDGTRLSIL.

This clone was seen a single time. This sequence joins TRBV29-1 and TRBJ2-1, with TRBD1 identical over 7 bases. The ends lost 2 bases at V and 4 bases at J; junction bases unmatched: 8. This CDR3 spans 15 amino acids. In germline, CDR1 is SQVTM, CDR2 ANQGSEA. CDR3 amino acids: CSVEKGTATYNEQFF. The CDR3, as DNA: TGCAGCGTTGAAAAGGGGACAGCCACTTACAATGAGCAGTTCTTC.

This clone was detected only once. The CDR3 bases are TGTGCCTGGAGTGTAAGCGGGAGGGCCGCAGATACGCAGTATTTT. It encodes CAWSVSGRAADTQYF. The gene calls are TRBV30 and TRBJ2-3; the match to TRBD2 covers 10 bases. V shed 0 bases, J shed 4 bases, and the junction held 4 bases outside the gene matches. In germline, CDR1 is GTSNPN, CDR2 SVGIG (reference sequence). The CDR3 extends over 15 amino acids.

This clone appeared once. The gene calls are TRBV29-1 and TRBJ2-2; 8 bases agree with TRBD2. Germline values: CDR1 SQVTM, CDR2 ANQGSEA. V shed 5 bases and J 5 bases; nucleotides not matched to a gene: 7. The CDR3 contains 14 residues. The CDR3 DNA is TGCAGCGTTCGGGGACTAGGCGGAACCGGGGAGCTGTTTTTT. It specifies CSVRGLGGTGELFF.

The chain combines TRBV6-6 with TRBJ2-3, with 9 bases matching TRBD2. The CDR3 consists of 18 residues. Losses at the gene ends were 5 bases for V and 2 bases for J; bases not matched to a gene: 14. Germline V gives CDR1 MNHNY, CDR2 SVGAGI (reference sequence). CDR3 protein: CASSPVAGGLFLTDTQYF. The CDR3 bases are TGTGCCAGCAGTCCGGTGGCGGGGGGGCTCTTTCTCACAGATACGCAGTATTTT.

This chain connects TRBV2 to TRBJ1-4, with a tentative D call TRBD1 (6 bases). The CDR3 has 19 residues. CDR1 is SNHLY, CDR2 FYNNEI, per germline. Trimming shortened V by 6 bases and J by 0 bases, and 23 bases separated the two germline ends. CDR3 nucleotides: TGTGCCAGCAGAGATTTCAGGGGTTCATTTGTGGCAACTAATGAAAAACTGTTTTTT. Translated: CASRDFRGSFVATNEKLFF.

The chain carries TRBV25-1 and TRBJ1-1; 9 bases are shared with TRBD1. This CDR3 has 15 residues. From germline, CDR1 is MGHDK and CDR2 SYGVNS. Unmatched junction bases numbered 11, after V lost 3 bases and J lost 9 bases. The CDR3 DNA is TGTGCCAGCAGTGATGCCGGGACAGGGACCCAAAAAGCTTTCTTT. It encodes CASSDAGTGTQKAFF. The entire variable domain, with the rest obtained from reference TRBV25-1 and TRBJ1-1, is as follows: EADIYQTPRYLVIGTGKKITLECSQTMGHDKMYWYQQDPGMELHLIHYSYGVNSTEKGDLSSESTVSRIRTEHFPLTLESARPSHTSQYLCASSDAGTGTQKAFFGQGTRLTVV.